A selection of T cell receptor beta chains follows, all from one sample in a study of shared clonotypes between healthy human individuals. Clones were read by immunoSEQ multiplex PCR, and TCRdb kept only the in-frame ones, dropping some. Of roughly 2,500,000 clones detected, 93% appear once; the ten largest clones hold around 0.4%. Sequencing was done on a sample of naive CD4+ T cells from PBMCs. The origin of the receptors is a man aged 18 to 35 in good health. Some clones in this sample may be carry-over from other donors' samples. Each CDR3 is given with its conserved first and last residue. The order of the fields is D gene, clone size, V gene, J gene, CDR3 DNA, CDR3 protein. The D gene is left open where the match is weak. The size field is filled for only some rows; it gives once, few, many or a size class.

d_call: TRBD2
clone_size: -
v_call: TRBV7-9
j_call: TRBJ2-5
cdr3_nt: TGTGCCAGCAGCTTTAGTTCACGAGCGGGAGGCTCCCCGACCCAGTACTTC
cdr3_aa: CASSFSSRAGGSPTQYF

d_call: TRBD1
clone_size: -
v_call: TRBV28
j_call: TRBJ1-3
cdr3_nt: TGTGCCAGCAGTTCGACAGGGAGAGAAACAACCATATATTTT
cdr3_aa: CASSSTGRETTIYF

d_call: TRBD2
clone_size: -
v_call: TRBV9
j_call: TRBJ2-5
cdr3_nt: TGTGCCAGCAGCGTAGGGACTAGCGGAGTCCAAGAGACCCAGTACTTC
cdr3_aa: CASSVGTSGVQETQYF

d_call: -
clone_size: few
v_call: TRBV30
j_call: TRBJ1-5
cdr3_nt: TGTGCCTGGAGTGTACTGAGTAGCAATCAGCCCCAGCATTTT
cdr3_aa: CAWSVLSSNQPQHF

d_call: TRBD1
clone_size: -
v_call: TRBV6-1
j_call: TRBJ2-7
cdr3_nt: TGTGCCAGCAGTGAAGCGTGGGACAGGAGCTACGAGCAGTACTTC
cdr3_aa: CASSEAWDRSYEQYF

d_call: -
clone_size: -
v_call: TRBV4-3
j_call: TRBJ1-1
cdr3_nt: TGCGCCAGCAGCCAAGTCGGGTCAGGCGAAGCTTTCTTT
cdr3_aa: CASSQVGSGEAFF

d_call: -
clone_size: once
v_call: TRBV15
j_call: TRBJ2-2
cdr3_nt: TGTGCCACCAGCAGAGGCAAACAGGGAGTGACCGGGGAGCTGTTTTTT
cdr3_aa: CATSRGKQGVTGELFF

d_call: -
clone_size: -
v_call: TRBV6-1
j_call: TRBJ1-4
cdr3_nt: TGTGCCAGCATGCTCGGACAGCGGACGAATGAAAAACTGTTTTTT
cdr3_aa: CASMLGQRTNEKLFF

d_call: TRBD1
clone_size: -
v_call: TRBV7-2
j_call: TRBJ2-2
cdr3_nt: TGTGCCAGCAGCCAAACGACAGGGGCGTTCGGGGAGCTGTTTTTT
cdr3_aa: CASSQTTGAFGELFF

d_call: TRBD2
clone_size: -
v_call: TRBV6-5
j_call: TRBJ2-3
cdr3_nt: TGTGCCAGCAGTTACTCCCGACTAGCGGGAGCAGATACGCAGTATTTT
cdr3_aa: CASSYSRLAGADTQYF

d_call: TRBD2
clone_size: -
v_call: TRBV9
j_call: TRBJ2-1
cdr3_nt: TGTGCCAGCAGCGTAGGCCGGGAGGGCCTCAATGAGCAGTTCTTC
cdr3_aa: CASSVGREGLNEQFF

d_call: -
clone_size: -
v_call: TRBV7-3
j_call: TRBJ2-1
cdr3_nt: TGTGCCAGCAGCTTAGCGGGTACCCCCCTCTACAATGAGCAGTTCTTC
cdr3_aa: CASSLAGTPLYNEQFF

d_call: -
clone_size: -
v_call: TRBV6-1
j_call: TRBJ2-3
cdr3_nt: TGTGCCAGCAGGGCCCTGGATACGCAGTATTTT
cdr3_aa: CASRALDTQYF

d_call: TRBD2
clone_size: once
v_call: TRBV28
j_call: TRBJ2-4
cdr3_nt: TGTGCCAGCAGTTCAGTACTAGCGGGAGCGGACATTCAGTACTTC
cdr3_aa: CASSSVLAGADIQYF

d_call: -
clone_size: -
v_call: TRBV11-2
j_call: TRBJ1-2
cdr3_nt: TGTGCCAGCAGCTTAGATAACTTTAACTATGGCTACACCTTC
cdr3_aa: CASSLDNFNYGYTF

d_call: -
clone_size: few
v_call: TRBV19
j_call: TRBJ1-1
cdr3_nt: TGTGCCAGTAGTATCGAGTCTTTACAGAATGAAGCTTTCTTT
cdr3_aa: CASSIESLQNEAFF

d_call: -
clone_size: -
v_call: TRBV11-2
j_call: TRBJ2-7
cdr3_nt: TGTGCCAGCAGCCTCCGGCGACAGGAACAAAAGTCCGAGCAGTACTTC
cdr3_aa: CASSLRRQEQKSEQYF

d_call: -
clone_size: -
v_call: TRBV5-1
j_call: TRBJ2-7
cdr3_nt: TGCGCCAGCAGCTTGGACAGGGGACTCTACGAGCAGTACTTC
cdr3_aa: CASSLDRGLYEQYF

d_call: TRBD2
clone_size: -
v_call: TRBV2
j_call: TRBJ2-2
cdr3_nt: TGTGCCAGCGGACTCTCCGGGACTAGCGGGAGGTCGAGAACCGGGGAGCTGTTTTTT
cdr3_aa: CASGLSGTSGRSRTGELFF

d_call: TRBD2
clone_size: -
v_call: TRBV7-6
j_call: TRBJ2-7
cdr3_nt: TGTGCCAGCAGCTTAATCGCGGGAGTAGCCCACGAGCAGTACTTC
cdr3_aa: CASSLIAGVAHEQYF